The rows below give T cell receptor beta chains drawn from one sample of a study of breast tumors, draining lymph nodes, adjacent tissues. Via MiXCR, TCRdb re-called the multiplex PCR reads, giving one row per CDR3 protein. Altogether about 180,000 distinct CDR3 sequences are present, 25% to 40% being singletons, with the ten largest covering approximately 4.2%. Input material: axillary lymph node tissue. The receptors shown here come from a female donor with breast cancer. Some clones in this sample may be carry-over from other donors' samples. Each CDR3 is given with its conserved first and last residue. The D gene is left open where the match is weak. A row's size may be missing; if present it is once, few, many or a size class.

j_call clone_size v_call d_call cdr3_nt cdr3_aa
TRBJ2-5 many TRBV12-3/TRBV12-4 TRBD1 TGTGCCAGCAGTCAGACAGGGACAGGGTGGGAGACCCAGTACTTC CASSQTGTGWETQYF
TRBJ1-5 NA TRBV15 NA TGTGCCACCAGCAGAGTAATTGATGTGGCCAATCAGCCCCAGCATTTT CATSRVIDVANQPQHF
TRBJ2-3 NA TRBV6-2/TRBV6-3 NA TGTGCCAGCAGTCACTCTCTCCAGCGGGCCAGCACAGATACGCAGTATTTT CASSHSLQRASTDTQYF
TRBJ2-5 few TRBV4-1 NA TGCGCCAGCAGCCAGATCCCCGGGACCGGGTGGACAGAGACCCAGTACTTC CASSQIPGTGWTETQYF
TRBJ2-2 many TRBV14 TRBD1 TGTGCCAGCAGCCCGACAGGGGGAATAAACACCGGGGAGCTGTTTTTT CASSPTGGINTGELFF
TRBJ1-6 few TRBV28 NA TGTGCCAGCAGTTTATTGAGGGGCTGGGATTCACCCCTCCACTTT CASSLLRGWDSPLHF
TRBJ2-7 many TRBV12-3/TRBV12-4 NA TGTGCCAGCAGTTTGTGGTGGGGCACCGAATCCTACGAGCAGTACTTC CASSLWWGTESYEQYF
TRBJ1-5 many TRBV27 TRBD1 TGTGCCAGCAGTTTAGAACAGGGGGTTCAGCCCCAGCATTTT CASSLEQGVQPQHF
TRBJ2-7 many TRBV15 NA TGTGCCACCAGCGGCCGGGACGACTACGAGCAGTACTTC CATSGRDDYEQYF
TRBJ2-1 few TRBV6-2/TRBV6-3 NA TGTGCCAGCAGACGATGGTCCGGTAATGAGCAGTTCTTC CASRRWSGNEQFF
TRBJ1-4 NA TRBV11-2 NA TGTGCCAGCAGCCCTAACTCTAGAACCCCTAATGAAAAACTGTTTTTT CASSPNSRTPNEKLFF
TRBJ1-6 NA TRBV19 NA TGTGCCAGTAGTAGGGTACGGGAGAGCTCCTATAATTCACCCCTCCACTTT CASSRVRESSYNSPLHF
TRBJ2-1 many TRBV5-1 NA TGCGCCAGCAGCGCAGGACTTACCTACAATGAGCAGTTCTTC CASSAGLTYNEQFF
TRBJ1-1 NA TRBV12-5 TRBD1 TGTGCTAGTGGATCCGACAGGGTATCCACTGAAGCTTTCTTT CASGSDRVSTEAFF
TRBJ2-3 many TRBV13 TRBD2 TGTGCCAGCAGCTTAGGACAAGCGGGAGGGGCAGATACGCAGTATTTT CASSLGQAGGADTQYF
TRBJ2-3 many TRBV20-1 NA TGCAGTGCTAGCAGGGTGGGGACAGATACGCAGTATTTT CSASRVGTDTQYF
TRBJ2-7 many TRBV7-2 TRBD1 TGTGCCAGCAGCTTCCTGGGACAGGGGGCGGACGAGCAGTACTTC CASSFLGQGADEQYF
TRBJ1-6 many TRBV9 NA TGTGCCAGCAGCGTAGAGGGGGGGAATAATTCACCCCTCCACTTT CASSVEGGNNSPLHF
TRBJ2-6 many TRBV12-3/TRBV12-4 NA TGTGCCAGCAGTCCCGCCGGGCCTGGGGCCAACGTCCTGACTTTC CASSPAGPGANVLTF
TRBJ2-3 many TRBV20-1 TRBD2 TGCAGTGCTAGAGATTCTCGGGGGGTGGAACTCACAGATACGCAGTATTTT CSARDSRGVELTDTQYF
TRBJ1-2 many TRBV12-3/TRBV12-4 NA TGTGCCAGTACAAGATGGGGCAGCGACTATGGCTACACCTTC CASTRWGSDYGYTF
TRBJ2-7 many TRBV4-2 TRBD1 TGTGCCAGCAGCCAGGGACAGGGCGACTACGAGCAGTACTTC CASSQGQGDYEQYF
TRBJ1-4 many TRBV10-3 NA TGTGCCGGCGGGGGAGGCCCCACTAATGAAAAACTGTTTTTT CAGGGGPTNEKLFF
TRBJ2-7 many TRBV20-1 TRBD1 TGCAGTGCAAGAAGGGACAGGGCTTCCTACGAGCAGTACTTC CSARRDRASYEQYF
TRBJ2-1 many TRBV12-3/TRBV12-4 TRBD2 TGTGCCAGCAGCCCCCCGGGACTAGCGGGTTACAATGAGCAGTTCTTC CASSPPGLAGYNEQFF
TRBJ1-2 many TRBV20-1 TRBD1 TGCAGTGCGGGACAGAACTATGGCTACACCTTC CSAGQNYGYTF
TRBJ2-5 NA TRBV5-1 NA TGCGCCAGCAGCCAGTTGGGGGGTTACCACGAGACCCAGTACTTC CASSQLGGYHETQYF
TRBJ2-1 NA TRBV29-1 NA TGCAGTTTAGTGGCTGCGAAGGGTGAGCAGTTCTTC CSLVAAKGEQFF
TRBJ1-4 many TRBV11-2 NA TGTGCCAGCAGCTCCCTCGGGGAAAAACTGTTTTTT CASSSLGEKLFF
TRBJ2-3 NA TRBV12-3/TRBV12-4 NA TGTGCCAGCAAGGATTGGGCGGGAACCACAGATACGCAGTATTTT CASKDWAGTTDTQYF
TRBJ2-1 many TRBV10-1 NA TGCGCCAGCAGTGAAGTCGCCCTTGGGTCCGACGAGCAGTTCTTC CASSEVALGSDEQFF
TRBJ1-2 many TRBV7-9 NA TGTGCCAGCAGTCAATTGTCTGCGGGAATCGGCTACACCTTC CASSQLSAGIGYTF
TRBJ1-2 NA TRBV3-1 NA TGTGCCAGCAGCCAGCTCGCCAGCAGTAACTATGGCTACACCTTC CASSQLASSNYGYTF
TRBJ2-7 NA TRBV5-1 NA TGCGCCAGCAGCTTGGTGACGGGGGCTCGGTACGATCAGTACTTC CASSLVTGARYDQYF
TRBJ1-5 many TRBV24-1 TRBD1 TGTGCCACCAGAAGGACAGGGCATCAGCCCCAGCATTTT CATRRTGHQPQHF
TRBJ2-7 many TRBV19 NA TGTGCCAGTAGTATAGCGGAATGGGGGACTTCCTACGAGCAGTACTTC CASSIAEWGTSYEQYF
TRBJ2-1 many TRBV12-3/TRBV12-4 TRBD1 TGTGCCAGCAGTTATCAGGGGGCCTACAATGAGCAGTTCTTC CASSYQGAYNEQFF
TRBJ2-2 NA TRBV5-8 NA TGTGCCAGCAGCTTTGGACTCCCGAACACCGGGGAGCTGTTTTTT CASSFGLPNTGELFF
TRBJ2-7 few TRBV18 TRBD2 TGTGCCAGCTCACCCTCCCTATCGCGACTAGCGGGAGGAATCCACGAGCAGTACTTC CASSPSLSRLAGGIHEQYF
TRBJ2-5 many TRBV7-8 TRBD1 TGTGCCAGCAGCTTTGGACAGGCGAGGGAGACCCAGTACTTC CASSFGQARETQYF
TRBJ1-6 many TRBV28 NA TGTGCCAGCACGCCGCCTGCCGGCGGTTCACCCCTCCACTTT CASTPPAGGSPLHF
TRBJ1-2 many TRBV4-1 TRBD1 TGCGCCAGCATTCAGGGGGGCTATGGCTACACCTTC CASIQGGYGYTF
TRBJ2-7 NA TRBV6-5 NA TGTGCCAGCAGGGACCCGTCGGGATCTGAGCAGTACTTC CASRDPSGSEQYF
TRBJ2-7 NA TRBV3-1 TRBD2 TGTGCCAGCAGCCAGGGACTAGCGGGGGGGAGGAGCTCCTACGAGCGGTACTTC CASSQGLAGGRSSYERYF
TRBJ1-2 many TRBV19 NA TGTGCCAGTAGTTGGGAAGGTAGAGACTATGGCTACACCTTC CASSWEGRDYGYTF
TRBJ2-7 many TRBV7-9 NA TGTGCCAGCAGCTTAGAGCACGGGAGACTCCGATCCTACGAGCAGTACTTC CASSLEHGRLRSYEQYF